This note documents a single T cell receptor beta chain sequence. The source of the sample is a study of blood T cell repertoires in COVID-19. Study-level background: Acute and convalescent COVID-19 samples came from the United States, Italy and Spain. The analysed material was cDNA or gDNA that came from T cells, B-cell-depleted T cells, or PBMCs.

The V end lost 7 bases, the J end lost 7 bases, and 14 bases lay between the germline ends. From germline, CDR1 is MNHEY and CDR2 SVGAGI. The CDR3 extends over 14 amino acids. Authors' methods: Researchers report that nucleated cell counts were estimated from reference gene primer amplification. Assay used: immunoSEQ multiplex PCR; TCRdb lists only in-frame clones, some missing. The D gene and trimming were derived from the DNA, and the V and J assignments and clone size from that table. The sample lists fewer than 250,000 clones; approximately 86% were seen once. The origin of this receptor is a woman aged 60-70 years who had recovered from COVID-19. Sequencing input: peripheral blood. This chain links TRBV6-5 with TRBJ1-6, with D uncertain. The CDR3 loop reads CASNFVPGNSPLHF. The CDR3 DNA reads TGTGCCAGCAACTTCGTACCGGGGAATTCACCCCTCCACTTT.